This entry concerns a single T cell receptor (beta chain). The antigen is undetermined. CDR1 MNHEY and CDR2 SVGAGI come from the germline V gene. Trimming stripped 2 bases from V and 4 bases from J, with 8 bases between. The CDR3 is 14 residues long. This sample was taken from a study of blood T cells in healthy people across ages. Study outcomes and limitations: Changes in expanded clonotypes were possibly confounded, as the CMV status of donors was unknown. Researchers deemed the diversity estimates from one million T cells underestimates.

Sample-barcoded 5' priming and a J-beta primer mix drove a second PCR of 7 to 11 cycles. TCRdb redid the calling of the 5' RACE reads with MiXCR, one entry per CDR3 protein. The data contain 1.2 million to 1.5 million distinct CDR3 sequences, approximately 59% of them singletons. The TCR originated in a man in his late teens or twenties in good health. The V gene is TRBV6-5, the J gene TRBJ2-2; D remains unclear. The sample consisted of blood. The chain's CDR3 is CASSYGLGTGELFF. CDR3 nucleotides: TGTGCCAGCAGTTACGGTCTGGGCACCGGGGAGCTGTTTTTT.